Detailed here is one T cell receptor (beta chain). The sample comes from a study of blood T cell repertoires in COVID-19. In the study overall: The United States, Italy and Spain were the sources of the acute and convalescent COVID-19 samples.

Original processing notes: Amplified reference gene primers provided the basis for estimating nucleated cell counts. Assay: immunoSEQ multiplex PCR; the TCRdb copy retains only in-frame clones and omits some. That table gives V, J and clone size, and the DNA gave D and trimming. This table holds fewer than 200,000 clones, approximately 81% found once. This TCR was recovered from a woman aged 40-49 years with acute COVID-19. The sample comprised PBMCs or T cells enriched from blood (not recorded which).

In DNA form, the CDR3 reads TGCGCCAGCAGCTTGAGGCCGCCTAGCGGGATCAGCTCCTACAATGAGCAGTTCTTC. As protein: CASSLRPPSGISSYNEQFF. This rearrangement joins TRBV5-1 to TRBJ2-1, with 9 bases that match TRBD2. The CDR3 totals 19 residues. J was trimmed by 0 bases and V by 1 base; bases with no gene match: 11. Germline CDR1 SGHRS, CDR2 YFSETQ.